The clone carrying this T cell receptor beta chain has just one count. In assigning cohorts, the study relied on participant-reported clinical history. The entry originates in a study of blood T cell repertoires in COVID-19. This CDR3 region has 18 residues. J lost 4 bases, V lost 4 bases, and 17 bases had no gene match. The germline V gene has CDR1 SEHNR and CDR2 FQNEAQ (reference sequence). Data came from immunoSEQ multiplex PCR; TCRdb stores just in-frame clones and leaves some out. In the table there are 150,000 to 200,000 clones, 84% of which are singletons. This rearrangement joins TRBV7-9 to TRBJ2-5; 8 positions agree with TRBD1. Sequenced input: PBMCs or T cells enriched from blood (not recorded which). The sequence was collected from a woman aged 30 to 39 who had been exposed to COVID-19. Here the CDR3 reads CASSSTSQGAGAGETQYF. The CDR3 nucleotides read TGTGCCAGCAGCTCCACGTCCCAGGGGGCAGGGGCAGGAGAGACCCAGTACTTC.